The entry that follows covers one T cell receptor (beta chain) sequence. What it recognizes is unknown. The assay was run at deep level. The assay was immunoSEQ multiplex PCR, and TCRdb's table has in-frame clones only and misses some. The table shows about 340,000 clones, with 70% to 75% occurring only once. The investigators split CD4+ cells into a CD45RA+ naive subset and a CD45RA-negative memory subset. This record belongs to a study of shared clonotypes between healthy human individuals. Notes on the study in general: Larger estimated richness was generally recorded for naive subsets relative to memory subsets.

Trimming left V 0 bases short and J 5 bases short, with 5 bases between. In germline, CDR1 is MDHEN, CDR2 SYDVKM. This CDR3 contains 13 residues. This clonotype was obtained from a man younger than 45 in good health. The chain uses TRBV28 and TRBJ1-5, with D unclear. Sequencing was done on a sample of memory CD4+ T cells sorted from blood. The subset: CD45RA-negative fraction. CDR3: CASSLWADQPQHF. The CDR3 bases are TGTGCCAGCAGTTTATGGGCGGATCAGCCCCAGCATTTT.